The 21 T cell receptor beta chains reported below all come from one sample, sequenced in a study of blood T cell repertoires in COVID-19. TCRdb's copy holds only in-frame clones and misses some; the assay was immunoSEQ multiplex PCR. The sample lists 180,000 or so clones; roughly 86% were seen once. The specimen was peripheral blood. All receptors come from a man between 35 and 55 years old who had recovered from COVID-19.

The J gene is TRBJ2-5, the V gene TRBV4-2, with D perhaps matching TRBD2 (6 bases). The CDR3 spans 17 residues. Trimming took off 1 base at V and 5 bases at J, with 20 bases between the two ends. Germline V CDR1 and CDR2: LGHNA, YNFKEQ. The CDR3 DNA reads TGTGCCAGCAGCCAAGCTTGGGGGACTCCCCGGGGGGAGACCCAGTACTTC. This sequence encodes CASSQAWGTPRGETQYF.

This clone was observed a few times. The rearrangement uses TRBV11-2 and TRBJ2-5; no firm D call. The CDR3 length is 14 residues. CDR1 is SGHAT and CDR2 is FQNNGV in the germline V gene. Trimming cost V 1 base and J 3 bases, with 9 bases left between them. This CDR3 is CASSLGAPEETQYF. The CDR3 DNA reads TGTGCCAGCAGCTTAGGGGCTCCGGAAGAGACCCAGTACTTC.

This clone was seen once. The rearrangement uses TRBV5-1 and TRBJ2-3, with D possibly TRBD1 on 6 matching bases. Per germline, CDR1 SGHRS and CDR2 YFSETQ. Trimming stripped 6 bases from V and 0 bases from J, with 11 bases between. The CDR3 covers 14 residues. The CDR3 is CASMDRLSTDTQYF. DNA for the CDR3: TGCGCCAGCATGGACAGACTTAGCACAGATACGCAGTATTTT.

The chain combines TRBV7-9 with TRBJ2-5, with D possibly being TRBD2 (5 bases). Looked up from germline, CDR1 is SEHNR and CDR2 is FQNEAQ (reference sequence). V shed 8 bases and J shed 2 bases, with 18 bases lying between them. The CDR3 covers 15 residues. The chain's CDR3 is CASELRSGKQETQYF. CDR3 bases: TGTGCCAGCGAGCTTAGATCGGGGAAACAAGAGACCCAGTACTTC.

The rearrangement uses TRBV6-4 and TRBJ1-6, with D hard to call. Germline CDR1 reads MRHNA; CDR2 reads SNTAGT. V was clipped by 9 bases and J by 8 bases, with 14 bases between them. The CDR3 has 13 residues. CDR3 region: CASAREPDSPLHF. The CDR3 DNA is TGTGCCAGTGCGAGGGAACCCGATTCACCCCTCCACTTT.

This sequence joins TRBV5-1 and TRBJ1-1, with a possible D match to TRBD1 (6 bases). The CDR3 is 15 amino acids. Germline assignment: CDR1 SGHRS and CDR2 YFSETQ. The V end lost 0 bases, the J end lost 0 bases, and 9 bases lay between the germline ends. Here the CDR3 DNA reads TGCGCCAGCAGCTTGGCCCCAGGGGTGAACACTGAAGCTTTCTTT. Amino acids: CASSLAPGVNTEAFF.

The genes are TRBV7-2 and TRBJ2-5, with 7 bases matching TRBD2. This CDR3 contains 15 residues. J was trimmed by 1 base and V by 1 base; bases with no gene match: 3. CDR1 and CDR2 from the germline V gene are SGHTA and FQGNSA. The DNA of the CDR3 is TGTGCCAGCAGCTTAGTGTCTAGCGGCCAAGAGACCCAGTACTTC. Protein: CASSLVSSGQETQYF.

This chain connects TRBV28 to TRBJ1-2, with TRBD1 matching 8 bases. Germline V lookup: CDR1 MDHEN, CDR2 SYDVKM. Trimming took 8 bases from V and 4 from J; bases not matched to a gene: 6. The CDR3 has 13 residues. For the CDR3, the DNA is TGTGCCAGCGGGGGACAGGCCATCTATGGCTACACCTTC. Its protein product is CASGGQAIYGYTF.

The rearrangement joins TRBV5-6 to TRBJ2-3; 7 bases line up with TRBD1. V gave up 4 bases and J gave up 4 bases; unmatched junction bases: 9. Germline values: CDR1 SGHDT, CDR2 YYEEEE. CDR3 length: 15 residues. CDR3 DNA: TGTGCCAGCAGCGGCCCCGGGACAGAGGCAGATACGCAGTATTTT. Its protein is CASSGPGTEADTQYF.

The chain has TRBV28 and TRBJ2-5, with 9 bases that match TRBD1. The CDR3 is 15 residues long. In germline, CDR1 is MDHEN, CDR2 SYDVKM. Losses at the gene ends were 6 bases for V and 4 bases for J; bases not matched to a gene: 9. The CDR3 DNA follows: TGTGCCAGCAGAACAACAGGGGGCGCGGGAGAGACCCAGTACTTC. Protein: CASRTTGGAGETQYF.

The genes are TRBV7-2 and TRBJ2-5; 8 positions agree with TRBD1. The length of the CDR3 is 13 residues. Germline V CDR1 and CDR2: SGHTA, FQGNSA. Trimming cost V 7 bases and J 1 base; bases outside gene matches: 2. DNA for the CDR3: TGTGCCAGCACCCAGGGGGCCCAAGAGACCCAGTACTTC. It encodes CASTQGAQETQYF.

The chain carries TRBV10-3 and TRBJ2-1, with 7 bases lining up with TRBD1. The CDR3 spans 15 residues. Looked up from germline, CDR1 is ENHRY and CDR2 is SYGVKD. J was trimmed by 1 base and V by 6 bases; bases with no gene match: 6. DNA for the CDR3: TGTGCCATCAGGGGCCAGGGGGTTTCCTACAATGAGCAGTTCTTC. Its protein product is CAIRGQGVSYNEQFF.

This rearrangement joins TRBV12-3 or TRBV12-4 to TRBJ1-2; unclear D gene. Trimming shortened V by 3 bases and J by 7 bases, and 12 bases separated the two germline ends. This CDR3 is 13 amino acids long. CDR3 residues: CASSFPGAGGYTF. In DNA, the CDR3 is TGTGCCAGCAGTTTCCCGGGTGCTGGTGGCTACACCTTC.

The chain carries TRBV19 and TRBJ2-3; 8 nucleotides agree with TRBD2. V dropped 5 bases and J dropped 3; count of bases not matched to a gene: 7. Germline V gives CDR1 LNHDA, CDR2 SQIVND (reference sequence). The CDR3 sequence is 15 residues long. The CDR3 loop is CASSEPGGYTDTQYF. Here the CDR3 DNA reads TGTGCCAGTAGTGAACCGGGGGGGTATACAGATACGCAGTATTTT.

The gene calls are TRBV28 and TRBJ1-2; 8 bases are a match to TRBD1. V lost 3 bases, J lost 6 bases, and 6 bases stayed unmatched. The CDR3 covers 14 residues. Germline V lookup: CDR1 MDHEN, CDR2 SYDVKM. CDR3 in amino acids: CASSFTRGPDGYTF. The CDR3 nucleotides read TGTGCCAGCAGTTTTACCAGGGGGCCGGATGGCTACACCTTC.

This clone has only a few counts. This sequence joins TRBV27 and TRBJ2-7, with 9 bases identical to TRBD2. The J segment lost 2 bases and the V segment lost 6 bases, leaving 17 bases of the junction unmatched. The CDR3 is 18 residues long. CDR1 is MNHEY and CDR2 is SMNVEV in the germline V gene (reference sequence). The CDR3 loop reads CASRPTSGYEIEPYEQYF. CDR3 nucleotide sequence: TGTGCCAGCAGGCCGACTAGCGGCTACGAAATCGAACCCTACGAGCAGTACTTC.

About this clone: At one end the junction does not follow the germline gene, possibly because of a read error. V gene TRBV7-2 combines with J gene TRBJ2-7, with 7 positions matching TRBD1. Germline-derived CDR1 and CDR2 are SGHTA and FQGNSA. This CDR3 comprises 13 residues. Here the CDR3 reads CASSLAPRDRFSF. CDR3 nucleotide sequence: TGTGCCAGCAGCTTAGCGCCCCGGGACAGATTTTCTTTC.

This rearrangement joins TRBV6-5 to TRBJ2-7, with a tentative D call TRBD1 (5 bases). The V gene's germline CDR1 is MNHEY and CDR2 SVGAGI. The CDR3 consists of 15 residues. The V end was cut by 5 bases, the J end by 4 bases, with 18 bases between. The CDR3 coding sequence is TGTGCCAGCAGTCACCAGGCTCAGGGAAGTTACGAGCAGTACTTC. Protein: CASSHQAQGSYEQYF.

The gene calls are TRBV11-2 and TRBJ2-7; no clear D. Trimming removed 5 bases at V and 3 bases at J, with 14 bases between. This CDR3 contains 14 residues. Germline CDR1 is SGHAT and CDR2 is FQNNGV. The CDR3 reads CASSRYSGNYEQYF. DNA for the CDR3: TGTGCCAGCAGCCGATACAGTGGAAACTACGAGCAGTACTTC.

The V gene is TRBV28, the J gene TRBJ2-7; D might be TRBD1 (6 bases). Between the trimmed V and J ends, which lost 5 bases and 5 bases, there was a span of 19 bases. Germline CDR1 and CDR2: MDHEN and SYDVKM. The CDR3 runs 15 residues. The CDR3 is CASSHGTTASDEQYF. CDR3 DNA sequence: TGTGCCAGCAGTCACGGGACAACCGCCTCAGACGAGCAGTACTTC.

The chain is built from TRBV2 and TRBJ2-3; D is possibly TRBD1 (5 bases). Germline assignment: CDR1 SNHLY and CDR2 FYNNEI. The CDR3 consists of 15 residues. V was shortened by 6 bases and J by 0 bases, with 13 bases between the two germline ends. The CDR3 coding sequence is TGTGCCAGCAGCCAAGGACACCTTAGCACAGATACGCAGTATTTT. Its protein product is CASSQGHLSTDTQYF.